Listed below are T cell receptor beta chains from one sample, sequenced in a study of Graves' ophthalmopathy and Graves' hyperthyroidism. TCRdb independently ran MiXCR on the multiplex PCR reads; one entry per CDR3 protein. The table lists roughly 410,000 distinct CDR3 sequences, approximately 15% of them singletons. The sample consisted of peripheral blood. The source of these receptors is a young woman with stable Graves' hyperthyroidism. The CDR3 runs from the conserved cysteine through the conserved F or W. A D gene is named only where the DNA matches it firmly. Only part of the rows carry a size: once, few, many, or a class if the clone is expanded.

>-|TRBV28|TRBJ2-7|TRBD2
CASSLLTSGSYEQYF
TGTGCCAGCAGTTTATTGACTAGCGGATCCTACGAGCAGTACTTC
>many|TRBV7-8|TRBJ1-1|-
CASSLIIGGDTEAFF
TGTGCCAGCAGCTTAATAATTGGGGGGGACACTGAAGCTTTCTTT
>many|TRBV18|TRBJ1-2|-
CASSPLTGDNNYGYTF
TGTGCCAGCTCACCGCTTACGGGAGACAATAACTATGGCTACACCTTC
>many|TRBV5-5|TRBJ1-1|-
CASRPTGFIGAFF
TGTGCCAGCAGGCCTACAGGGTTCATCGGAGCTTTCTTT
>few|TRBV6-1|TRBJ2-7|TRBD2
CASSLAGEREQYF
TGTGCCAGCAGTCTAGCGGGGGAGAGAGAGCAGTACTTC
>many|TRBV9|TRBJ1-6|TRBD1
CASSVAGGHSPLHF
TGTGCCAGCAGCGTTGCAGGGGGGCATTCACCCCTCCACTTT
>many|TRBV11-2|TRBJ2-7|TRBD1
CASSLDRGAPAYEQYF
TGTGCCAGCAGCCTCGACAGGGGGGCGCCCGCCTACGAGCAGTACTTC
>many|TRBV11-2|TRBJ1-1|-
CASSLAGGNEAFF
TGTGCCAGCAGCTTAGCGGGCGGGAACGAGGCTTTCTTT
>many|TRBV27|TRBJ1-2|-
CASSPDIRYGYTF
TGTGCCAGCAGTCCCGATATTCGCTATGGCTACACCTTC
>few|TRBV20-1|TRBJ2-2|-
CSAREDTGELFF
TGCAGTGCTAGAGAGGACACCGGGGAGCTGTTTTTT
>-|TRBV5-1|TRBJ1-1|-
CASSLAGGGTEAFF
TGCGCCAGCAGCTTGGCCGGGGGCGGAACTGAAGCTTTCTTT
>-|TRBV11-3|TRBJ2-7|-
CACSFGPPADEQYF
TGTGCCTGCAGCTTCGGACCGCCCGCTGACGAGCAGTACTTC
>-|TRBV20-1|TRBJ2-7|TRBD2
CSASGGQVYEQYF
TGCAGTGCTTCGGGAGGGCAGGTCTACGAGCAGTACTTC
>many|TRBV7-3|TRBJ2-6|-
CASSIAGALSGANVLTF
TGTGCCAGCAGCATCGCCGGGGCACTCTCTGGGGCCAACGTCCTGACTTTC
>many|TRBV10-3|TRBJ2-7|-
CAISERELEQYF
TGTGCCATCAGTGAGCGGGAGCTCGAGCAGTACTTC
>many|TRBV27|TRBJ1-5|-
CASREDSGRINQPQHF
TGTGCCAGCAGAGAGGACTCGGGACGGATCAATCAGCCCCAGCATTTT
>-|TRBV4-1|TRBJ1-1|-
CASSRRPGEAFF
TGCGCCAGCAGCCGACGTCCAGGGGAAGCTTTCTTT
>few|TRBV19|TRBJ1-3|-
CASSTQGRSGNTIYF
TGTGCCAGTAGTACCCAGGGAAGGTCTGGAAACACCATATATTTT
>many|TRBV10-3|TRBJ2-7|TRBD1
CATRTGTGGYEQYF
TGTGCCACGAGAACCGGGACAGGGGGCTACGAGCAGTACTTC
>few|TRBV11-2|TRBJ1-5|-
CASSLVGSQGERQPQHF
TGTGCCAGCAGCTTAGTAGGGTCGCAGGGCGAAAGACAGCCCCAGCATTTT
>many|TRBV12-5|TRBJ1-2|-
CASGLVGGEDYGYTF
TGTGCTAGTGGTTTGGTAGGAGGGGAGGACTATGGCTACACCTTC
>many|TRBV13|TRBJ1-5|TRBD1
CASSQGGYNQPQHF
TGTGCCAGCAGCCAGGGGGGTTACAATCAGCCCCAGCATTTT
>many|TRBV19|TRBJ1-1|-
CASSIRAFF
TGTGCCAGTAGTATCCGAGCTTTCTTT
>-|TRBV20-1|TRBJ2-7|TRBD2
CSASGTSGGRSYEQYF
TGCAGTGCTAGTGGGACTAGCGGGGGCCGAAGCTACGAGCAGTACTTC
>many|TRBV7-6|TRBJ2-7|-
CASSLSDSYEQYF
TGTGCCAGCAGCTTATCAGACAGCTACGAGCAGTACTTC
>many|TRBV29-1|TRBJ1-2|-
CSVEENQGPPDGYTF
TGCAGCGTTGAAGAGAACCAGGGGCCTCCTGATGGCTACACCTTC
>-|TRBV6-1|TRBJ1-5|TRBD1
CASSPDRAFNQPQHF
TGTGCCAGCAGCCCCGACAGGGCCTTCAATCAGCCCCAGCATTTT
>many|TRBV29-1|TRBJ1-2|TRBD1
CSVATGTNYGYTF
TGCAGCGTCGCGACAGGGACCAACTATGGCTACACCTTC
>many|TRBV6-1|TRBJ1-6|-
CASSDWASPLHF
TGTGCCAGCAGTGATTGGGCTTCACCCCTCCACTTT
>many|TRBV29-1|TRBJ1-5|-
CSVGSTNQPQHF
TGCAGCGTTGGGTCTACCAATCAGCCCCAGCATTTT
>many|TRBV12-3/TRBV12-4|TRBJ2-4|-
CASTTRGYKNIQYF
TGTGCCAGCACCACCAGGGGATACAAAAACATTCAGTACTTC
>many|TRBV27|TRBJ1-1|-
CASSNWGPGGQEAFF
TGTGCCAGCAGCAATTGGGGGCCCGGGGGGCAAGAAGCTTTCTTT
>-|TRBV6-2/TRBV6-3|TRBJ2-7|-
CASRASSSYEQYF
TGTGCCAGCAGGGCCAGTTCTTCCTACGAGCAGTACTTC
>many|TRBV7-2|TRBJ2-5|-
CASSLIVPLPSKQYF
TGTGCCAGCAGCTTAATAGTACCGTTACCCTCCAAGCAGTACTTC
>many|TRBV24-1|TRBJ2-5|-
CATSGSRDEVQETQYF
TGTGCCACCAGTGGATCTCGAGACGAGGTCCAAGAGACCCAGTACTTC
>few|TRBV27|TRBJ1-2|-
CASRRNQVRGGYTF
TGTGCCAGCAGGAGGAACCAGGTTAGGGGAGGCTACACCTTC
>-|TRBV11-1|TRBJ2-2|TRBD2
CASSPRWLAGDTGELFF
TGTGCCAGCAGCCCAAGGTGGCTAGCGGGGGACACCGGGGAGCTGTTTTTT
>many|TRBV5-1|TRBJ1-1|-
CASSLSGSPEAFF
TGCGCCAGCAGCTTATCAGGGAGTCCTGAAGCTTTCTTT
>many|TRBV12-3/TRBV12-4|TRBJ1-2|-
CASSLFGVTGYGYTF
TGTGCCAGCAGTTTGTTCGGGGTGACGGGCTATGGCTACACCTTC
>once|TRBV6-1|TRBJ2-2|-
CASWRSTGELFF
TGTGCCAGCTGGAGAAGCACCGGGGAGCTGTTTTTT
>many|TRBV5-6|TRBJ1-5|-
CASSLLGEESQPQHF
TGTGCCAGCAGCTTGCTGGGAGAGGAGTCCCAGCCCCAGCATTTT
>many|TRBV2|TRBJ1-5|-
CASTEGGAQHF
TGTGCCAGCACCGAAGGGGGGGCCCAGCATTTT
>-|TRBV12-3/TRBV12-4|TRBJ1-1|TRBD1
CATLRTGAPAEAFF
TGTGCCACCTTAAGGACAGGGGCGCCGGCTGAAGCTTTCTTT
>-|TRBV6-5|TRBJ1-5|TRBD1
CASSYSSGTVDQPQHF
TGTGCCAGCAGTTACTCGAGCGGGACAGTTGATCAGCCCCAGCATTTT
>many|TRBV7-2|TRBJ2-7|-
CASSLAGLTSEQYF
TGTGCCAGCAGCTTAGCGGGGTTGACCTCCGAGCAGTACTTC
>many|TRBV12-3/TRBV12-4|TRBJ1-6|TRBD1
CASSGTAVYSPLHF
TGTGCCAGCAGCGGGACAGCCGTCTACTCACCCCTCCACTTT
>-|TRBV12-3/TRBV12-4|TRBJ1-5|-
CASSPRGGRPQHF
TGTGCCAGCAGTCCCCGGGGGGGTCGGCCCCAGCATTTT
>many|TRBV7-6|TRBJ2-5|TRBD2
CASSLARLAGQETQYF
TGTGCCAGCAGCTTAGCCAGACTAGCGGGGCAAGAGACCCAGTACTTC
>-|TRBV24-1|TRBJ1-5|TRBD1
CATSDPGTGYDQPQHF
TGTGCCACCAGTGATCCCGGGACAGGGTATGATCAGCCCCAGCATTTT